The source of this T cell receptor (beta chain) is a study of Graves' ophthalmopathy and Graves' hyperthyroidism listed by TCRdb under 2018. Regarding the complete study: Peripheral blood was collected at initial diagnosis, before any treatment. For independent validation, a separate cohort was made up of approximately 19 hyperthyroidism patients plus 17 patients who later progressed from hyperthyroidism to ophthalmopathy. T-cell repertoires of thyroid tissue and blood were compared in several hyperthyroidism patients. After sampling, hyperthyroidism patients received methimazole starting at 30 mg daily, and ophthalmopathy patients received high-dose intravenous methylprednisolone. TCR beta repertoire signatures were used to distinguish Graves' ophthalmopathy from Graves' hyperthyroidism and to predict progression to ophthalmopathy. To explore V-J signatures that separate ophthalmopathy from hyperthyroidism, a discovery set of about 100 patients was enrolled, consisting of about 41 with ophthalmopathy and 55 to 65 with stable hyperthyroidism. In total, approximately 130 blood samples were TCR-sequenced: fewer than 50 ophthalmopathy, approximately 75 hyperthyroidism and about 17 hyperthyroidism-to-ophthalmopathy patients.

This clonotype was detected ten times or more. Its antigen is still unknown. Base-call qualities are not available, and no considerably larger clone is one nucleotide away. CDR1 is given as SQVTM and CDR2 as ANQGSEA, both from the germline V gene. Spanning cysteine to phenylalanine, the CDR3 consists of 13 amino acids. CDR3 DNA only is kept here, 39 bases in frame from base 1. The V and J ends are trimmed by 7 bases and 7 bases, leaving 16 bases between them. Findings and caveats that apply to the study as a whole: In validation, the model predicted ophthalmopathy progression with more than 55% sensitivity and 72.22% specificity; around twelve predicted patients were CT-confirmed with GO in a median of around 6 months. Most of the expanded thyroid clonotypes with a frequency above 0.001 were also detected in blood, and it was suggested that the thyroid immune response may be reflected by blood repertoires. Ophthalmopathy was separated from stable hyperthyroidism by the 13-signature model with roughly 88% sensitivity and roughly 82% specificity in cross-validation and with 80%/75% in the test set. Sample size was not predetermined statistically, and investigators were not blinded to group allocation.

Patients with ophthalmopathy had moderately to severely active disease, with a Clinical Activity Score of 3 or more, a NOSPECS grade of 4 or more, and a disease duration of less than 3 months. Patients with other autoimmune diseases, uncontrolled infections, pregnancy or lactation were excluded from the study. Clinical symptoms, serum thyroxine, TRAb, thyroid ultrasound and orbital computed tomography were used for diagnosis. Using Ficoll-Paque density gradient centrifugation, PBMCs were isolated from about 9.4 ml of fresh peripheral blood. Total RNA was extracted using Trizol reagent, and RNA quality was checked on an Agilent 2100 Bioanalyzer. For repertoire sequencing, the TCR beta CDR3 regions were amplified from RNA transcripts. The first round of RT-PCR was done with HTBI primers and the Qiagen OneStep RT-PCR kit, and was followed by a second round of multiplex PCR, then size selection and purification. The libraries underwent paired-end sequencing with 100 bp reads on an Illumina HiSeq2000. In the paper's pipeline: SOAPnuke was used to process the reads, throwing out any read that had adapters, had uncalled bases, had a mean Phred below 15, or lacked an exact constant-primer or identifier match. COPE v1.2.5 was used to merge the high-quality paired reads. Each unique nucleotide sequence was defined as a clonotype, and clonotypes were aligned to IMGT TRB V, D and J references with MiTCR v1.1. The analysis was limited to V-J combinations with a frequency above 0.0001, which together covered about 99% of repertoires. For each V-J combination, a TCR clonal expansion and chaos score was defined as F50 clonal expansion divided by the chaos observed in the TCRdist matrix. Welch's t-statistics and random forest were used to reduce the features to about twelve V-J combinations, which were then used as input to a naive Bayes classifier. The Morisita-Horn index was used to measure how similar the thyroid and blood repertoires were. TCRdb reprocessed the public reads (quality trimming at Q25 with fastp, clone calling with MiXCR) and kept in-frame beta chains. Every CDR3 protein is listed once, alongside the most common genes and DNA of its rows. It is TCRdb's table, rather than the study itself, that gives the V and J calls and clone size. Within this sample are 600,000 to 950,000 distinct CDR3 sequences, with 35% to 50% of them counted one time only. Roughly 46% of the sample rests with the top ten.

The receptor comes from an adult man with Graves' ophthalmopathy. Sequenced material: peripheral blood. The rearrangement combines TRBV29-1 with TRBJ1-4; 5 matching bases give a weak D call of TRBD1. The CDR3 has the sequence CSARTRGIEKLFF. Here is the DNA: TGCAGCGCCCGGACACGGGGGATTGAAAAACTGTTTTTT.